The following is a T cell receptor (beta chain) sequence with its context. Methods used by the authors: Scientists estimated how many nucleated cells there were by amplifying reference gene primers. TCRdb's table, derived via immunoSEQ multiplex PCR, lists solely in-frame clones and lacks some. That table supplies the V and J calls and clone size; D and trimming were determined from the DNA. The sample holds fewer than 250,000 clones, about nine tenths seen once. These data come from a study of blood T cell repertoires in COVID-19. Overall study: Nucleic acid was either cDNA or gDNA, and it came from T cells, B-cell-depleted T cells, or PBMCs.

This CDR3 is built from 16 residues. The sequencing sample was made of peripheral blood. V is TRBV21-1 and J is TRBJ2-2; no DNA check was done on the table's D call, TRBD2. TRBV21-1 is classified as a pseudogene. The clonotype was recovered from a man aged 45-65 years with acute or convalescent COVID-19. This CDR3 is CASLLQREGGTGELFF. The CDR3 DNA follows: TGTGCCAGCCTACTCCAACGGGAGGGTGGGACCGGGGAGCTGTTTTTT.